This passage covers 21 T cell receptor beta chains from one sample sequenced in a study of early T cells in non-severe SARS-CoV-2 infection. Each CDR3 protein is one row after TCRdb ran MiXCR on the 5' RACE reads. The repertoire holds about 56,000 distinct CDR3 sequences, less than 15% seen once, with about 4% in the top ten. The starting material was whole blood, obtained at baseline. The receptors stem from an adult who was a healthcare worker with PCR-confirmed SARS-CoV-2 infection or an uninfected control (not recorded which).

Ten or more counts support this clonotype. The chain links TRBV18 to TRBJ1-2, with D perhaps matching TRBD1 (6 bases). The CDR3 sequence is 13 residues long. V was trimmed by 3 bases and J by 1 base, leaving 6 bases between them. The germline CDR1 and CDR2 sequences are KGHSH and LQKENI. Written as DNA, the CDR3 is TGTGCCAGCTCACCGGACAGTAACTATGGCTACACCTTC. It encodes CASSPDSNYGYTF.

In this sample, this clonotype turned up once. The chain recombines TRBV5-1 with TRBJ2-7; no reliable D call. The V and J ends lost 0 bases and 7 bases respectively, with 5 bases between them. This CDR3 is built from 11 residues. The germline V gene encodes CDR1 SGHRS and CDR2 YFSETQ. Here the CDR3 reads CASSLGREQYF. The CDR3 DNA reads TGCGCCAGCAGCTTGGGACGGGAGCAGTACTTC.

This clonotype was detected ten times or more. The V and J genes are TRBV12-3 or TRBV12-4 and TRBJ2-1; possibly TRBD1 for D (6 bases). The CDR3 has 15 residues. V was clipped by 7 bases and J by 3 bases, with 16 bases between them. DNA of the CDR3: TGTGCCAGCACCTACCGGGACACTAACTACAATGAGCAGTTCTTC. This translates into CASTYRDTNYNEQFF.

This clonotype appeared many times. V usage is TRBV6-5 and J usage is TRBJ2-3; TRBD1 agrees at 8 bases. The J segment lost 5 bases and the V segment lost 5 bases, leaving 9 bases of the junction unmatched. The CDR3 is 15 amino acids. The germline V gene encodes CDR1 MNHEY and CDR2 SVGAGI. The DNA for the CDR3 is TGTGCCAGCAGTCCCCAGGGGGCAAATGGAGATACGCAGTATTTT. It encodes CASSPQGANGDTQYF.

The CDR3 nucleotides are TGTGCCAGCAGACCGACTAGCGGGAGGGCCATAGCGCAGTATTTT. Its translation: CASRPTSGRAIAQYF. The chain couples TRBV12-3 or TRBV12-4 to TRBJ2-3, with 14 bases lining up with TRBD2. Unmatched junction bases numbered 9, after V lost 6 bases and J lost 10 bases. This CDR3 has 15 amino acids.

CDR3 nucleotides: TGTGCCAGCAGCCTCCAGCGGGAGGGGAATGAGCAGTTCTTC. Translation gives CASSLQREGNEQFF. This rearrangement joins TRBV7-2 to TRBJ2-1; 10 nucleotides match TRBD2. CDR1 and CDR2 from the germline V gene are SGHTA and FQGNSA. J lost 7 bases, V lost 5 bases, and 5 bases had no gene match. This CDR3 has 14 amino acids.

At least ten counts were recorded for this clonotype. DNA of the CDR3: TGTGCTAGTGGTTTGGGTACAGAGCAGTTCTTC. It translates to CASGLGTEQFF. The gene calls are TRBV12-5 and TRBJ2-1; D gene ambiguous. The CDR3 length is 11 residues. V shed 1 base and J shed 10 bases, with 5 bases lying between them. Germline loops: CDR1 LGHNT, CDR2 FRNRAP.

This clonotype was counted a few times. This rearrangement joins TRBV23-1 to TRBJ2-4; 7 bases agree with TRBD1. TRBV23-1 is noted as an ORF with a role that remains uncertain. The CDR3 has 15 amino acids. Trimming removed 7 bases from V and 5 bases from J; junction bases left unmatched: 11. The CDR3 DNA reads TGCGCCAGCAAAAATACGGACAGGACCGAAAACATTCAGTACTTC. Encoded protein: CASKNTDRTENIQYF.

This clonotype has just a few counts. The chain is built from TRBV2 and TRBJ2-5; D unclear. This CDR3 has 12 amino acids. The germline V gene has CDR1 SNHLY and CDR2 FYNNEI. The V and J ends lost 6 bases and 0 bases respectively, with 5 bases between them. The CDR3 reads CASRGNQETQYF. The CDR3 DNA follows: TGTGCCAGCAGGGGTAACCAAGAGACCCAGTACTTC.

This clonotype was counted a few times. The chain employs TRBV30 and TRBJ2-6; the D is unclear. The CDR3 has 14 amino acids. Trimming left V 7 bases short and J 4 bases short, with 14 bases between. From germline, CDR1 is GTSNPN and CDR2 SVGIG (reference sequence). The CDR3 protein is CASRYRVGANVLTF. The CDR3 bases are TGTGCCTCCCGATACCGGGTAGGGGCCAACGTCCTGACTTTC. The full variable domain, its missing parts supplied by reference TRBV30 and TRBJ2-6, is SQTIHQWPATLVQPVGSPLSLECTVEGTSNPNLYWYRQAAGRGLQLLFYSVGIGQISSEVPQNLSASRPQDRQFILSSKKLLLSDSGFYLCASRYRVGANVLTFGAGSRLTVL.

This chain connects TRBV3-2 to TRBJ1-1. TRBV3-2 is a recognized pseudogene. The CDR3 sequence is 19 residues long. The CDR3 DNA sequence: TGTGCCAGCAGCCAAAGGGGGTGGGCCCTACTCCCCATGAACACTGAAGCTTTCTTT. It specifies CASSQRGWALLPMNTEAFF.

The chain couples TRBV18 to TRBJ1-6, with a possible D match to TRBD1 (5 bases). This CDR3 has 13 residues. V was pared by 7 bases and J by 8 bases, with 12 bases between. Germline CDR1 is KGHSH and CDR2 is LQKENI. CDR3 DNA sequence: TGTGCCAGCTTCGGGGACTGGGATTCACCCCTCCACTTT. Residues: CASFGDWDSPLHF.

By share of the sample, this clonotype is medium-sized. The rearrangement joins TRBV6-6 to TRBJ2-7, with a tentative D call TRBD2 (5 bases). Trimming cost V 7 bases and J 5 bases, with 12 bases left between them. In germline, CDR1 is MNHNY, CDR2 SVGAGI (reference sequence). The CDR3 sequence is 12 residues long. The CDR3 loop reads CASTRAGDEQYF. The CDR3 DNA reads TGTGCCAGCACCCGGGCCGGGGACGAGCAGTACTTC.

The chain uses TRBV28 and TRBJ2-3; no firm D call. This CDR3 has 12 residues. Germline V lookup: CDR1 MDHEN, CDR2 SYDVKM. The germline V and J ends were trimmed by 9 bases and 2 bases, with 9 bases remaining between them. The CDR3 DNA reads TGTGCCAGTTTAGGAAACACAGATACGCAGTATTTT. This translates into CASLGNTDTQYF.

This clonotype has just a few counts. The rearrangement uses TRBV7-9 and TRBJ2-1; D is possibly TRBD2 (6 bases). This CDR3 is 11 amino acids long. V was pared by 6 bases and J by 10 bases, with 10 bases between. From germline, CDR1 is SEHNR and CDR2 FQNEAQ (reference sequence). CDR3 in amino acids: CASSLREEQFF. The CDR3, as DNA: TGTGCCAGCAGTTTACGGGAGGAGCAGTTCTTC.

The CDR3 spells CASSLGRRDTQYF. The CDR3 coding sequence is TGTGCCAGCAGTTTAGGAAGGAGAGATACGCAGTATTTT. The chain carries TRBV12-3 or TRBV12-4 and TRBJ2-3; D gene ambiguous. The germline V and J ends were trimmed by 1 base and 5 bases, with 7 bases remaining between them. This CDR3 has 13 amino acids.

This clonotype was counted between two and nine times. The V call is TRBV2, the J call TRBJ2-1, with a tentative D call TRBD1 (5 bases). V was clipped by 10 bases and J by 7 bases, with 17 bases between them. The CDR3 is 13 residues long. Germline-derived CDR1 and CDR2 are SNHLY and FYNNEI. The CDR3 here is CAISTTGKNEQFF. In nucleotides, the CDR3 is TGTGCCATAAGCACCACAGGTAAAAATGAGCAGTTCTTC. The full variable domain, with the rest looked up from reference TRBV2 and TRBJ2-1, is EPEVTQTPSHQVTQMGQEVILRCVPISNHLYFYWYRQILGQKVEFLVSFYNNEISEKSEIFDDQFSVERPDGSNFTLKIRSTKLEDSAMYFCAISTTGKNEQFFGPGTRLTVL.

The rearrangement joins TRBV2 to TRBJ2-3; 8 bases align to TRBD2. Trimming at V came to 7 bases and at J to 5 bases, leaving 11 bases not matched to a gene. Germline V gene sequence: CDR1 SNHLY, CDR2 FYNNEI. The CDR3 is 15 amino acids. The CDR3 loop reads CASTNTGGPEDTQYF. CDR3 DNA sequence: TGTGCCAGCACCAACACGGGAGGGCCAGAAGATACGCAGTATTTT.

This clonotype appeared many times. V usage is TRBV4-1 and J usage is TRBJ2-4, with D unresolved. The V end lost 0 bases, the J end lost 1 base, and 13 bases lay between the germline ends. The length of the CDR3 is 17 residues. Germline V CDR1 and CDR2: MGHRA, YSYEKL. CDR3: CASSQDSATGAKNIQYF. The CDR3 nucleotides read TGCGCCAGCAGCCAAGATTCAGCGACCGGGGCCAAAAACATTCAGTACTTC.

Ten or more counts support this clonotype. V is TRBV28 and J is TRBJ1-3; D is possibly TRBD1 (5 bases). Germline CDR1 and CDR2: MDHEN and SYDVKM. The ends were cut back, 3 bases at V and 2 bases at J, with 8 bases in the middle. This CDR3 is 14 amino acids long. The CDR3 spells CASSFRGTGNTIYF. Here the CDR3 DNA reads TGTGCCAGCAGTTTTCGGGGGACTGGAAACACCATATATTTT.

V and J are TRBV20-1 and TRBJ2-7; 11 positions match TRBD2. The germline CDR1 and CDR2 sequences are DFQATT and SNEGSKA (reference sequence). J gave up 2 bases and V 6 bases, and 3 bases lay outside the gene matches. The CDR3 runs to 13 residues. CDR3 protein: CSAKLAGAYEQYF. CDR3 DNA: TGCAGTGCGAAACTAGCGGGGGCCTACGAGCAGTACTTC.